The rows below give T cell receptor beta chains drawn from one sample of a study of Graves' ophthalmopathy and Graves' hyperthyroidism. TCRdb re-called the multiplex PCR reads with MiXCR, one entry per CDR3 protein. This table holds about 480,000 distinct CDR3 sequences, over 13% found once. The sample taken for sequencing was blood. Receptors were obtained from a woman between 25 and 40 years old with Graves' ophthalmopathy. Both conserved end residues are trimmed from each CDR3.

v_call,j_call,cdr3_aa
TRBV20-1,TRBJ2-3,SARGLAGYTDTQY
TRBV6-5,TRBJ1-1,ASSYSGGREAF
TRBV19,TRBJ2-2,ASSASYANTGELF
TRBV6-5,TRBJ1-1,ASSYRQDTEAF
TRBV20-1,TRBJ2-7,SATCKRY
TRBV10-3,TRBJ2-7,AISGDRNHYEQY
TRBV6-5,TRBJ2-7,ASSYGLATYEQY
TRBV4-1,TRBJ2-7,ASSLRQGLAYEQY
TRBV20-1,TRBJ1-1,SARRQSTEAF
TRBV27,TRBJ1-1,ASSIQRNTEAF
TRBV20-1,TRBJ2-5,SARGSGGRETQY
TRBV7-3,TRBJ2-7,ASSYLCGEGLYEQY
TRBV12-3/TRBV12-4,TRBJ2-2,ASSSPYRTGELF
TRBV7-8,TRBJ2-7,ASGTANYEQY
TRBV5-1,TRBJ2-7,ASSSLSGRSHEQY
TRBV6-5,TRBJ1-1,ASSYAQGLFEAF
TRBV11-2,TRBJ1-2,ASSHGTAALGYT
TRBV30,TRBJ2-7,AWTEGGDYEQY
TRBV7-9,TRBJ2-5,ASNLVGGDQETKY
TRBV4-1,TRBJ1-2,ASSQPDRVDYGYT
TRBV6-1,TRBJ2-7,ASSEATVSYEQY
TRBV28,TRBJ2-7,ASIDPTNQY
TRBV6-4,TRBJ2-7,ASSGLGGSSYEQY
TRBV28,TRBJ1-1,ASRTRQEGAGTEAF
TRBV13,TRBJ2-7,ASRTSLENSYEQY
TRBV7-2,TRBJ2-7,ASSSGTSGNYEQY
TRBV12-3/TRBV12-4,TRBJ1-1,ASSAIGRVTEAF
TRBV28,TRBJ1-2,ASGHSPQWANYGYT
TRBV13,TRBJ2-7,ASSWDSGGGDEQY
TRBV6-2/TRBV6-3,TRBJ1-1,ASSKRTGRTEAF
TRBV2,TRBJ2-5,ASSRTVRDSQETQY
TRBV28,TRBJ2-7,ASSPQWTGGNEQY
TRBV4-1,TRBJ2-1,ASSQVAVSYNEQF
TRBV24-1,TRBJ2-7,ATSDTRGPNYEQY
TRBV5-6,TRBJ1-1,ASSLAPPGTEAF
TRBV28,TRBJ1-1,ASSRGQLLNTEAF
TRBV7-2,TRBJ2-5,ASSLALRGGKETQY
TRBV20-1,TRBJ2-7,SARGEWEAYEQY